This T cell receptor (beta chain) came from a study of shared clonotypes between healthy human individuals (TCRdb year 2020). Notes on the research overall: The cohort comprised two women and three men aged 18 to 49 years. For each donor, CD4 naive and CD4 memory were each given three plates, CD8 naive was given two plates, and CD8 memory was given one plate. Blood TCR repertoires of about 5 healthy adults were deeply sequenced to estimate repertoire size and the extent of clonotype sharing between individuals. To increase sequencing depth and limit assay-specific biases, TCR repertoire library preparation and sequencing were carried out by different laboratories using diverse techniques. Leukapheresis yielded between about 0.9 and 9.5 billion PBMCs per donor.

Using the deep immunoSEQ assay, multiplex PCR amplified TCR CDR3 regions from genomic DNA. For each cell subset, the extracted genomic DNA was distributed evenly across all wells of several immunoSEQ 96-well plates, and each plate served as one replicate. For sorted subsets, about 210 ng of genomic DNA, equivalent to around 31,000 T cell genomes, went into each replicate PCR. Purified libraries were quantified with a Qubit 3.0 fluorometer, sized on a Bioanalyzer 2100, and re-quantified with the KAPA Library Quantification kit. Every immunoSEQ 96-well plate was sequenced on a dedicated single-read 150-cycle Illumina NextSeq 550 flow cell. As for the authors' bioinformatics: Because the immunoSEQ output held only junctional sequences and lacked quality scores, the filtering could not match the filtering applied to full-length reads. To assign V/J genes and CDR3, sequences were annotated using PyIR, a Python wrapper for IgBLAST v1.9, with IMGT germline references. Reads were filtered out if the reads had weak V/J assignments (E-value above 1e-6), no CDR3, stop codons, out-of-frame junctions, or ambiguous translated residues. V3J clonotypes were defined as sequences sharing an identical inferred V gene, J gene, and CDR3 amino acid sequence. Percentage overlap between repertoires was computed as shared unique clonotypes divided by the size of the smaller repertoire. Repertoire richness was assessed with RTK rarefaction, the Chao1 estimator, and Recon v2.1 estimates of unobserved clonotypes. For all TCRbeta clonotypes obtained by the gDNA method from a few donors, generation probabilities were computed with OLGA. This immuneACCESS table, as held by TCRdb, lists in-frame sequences with V and J called but not all clones. Of the missing ones, under half trace to an unresolved V gene in checked studies; the others have no known cause. V and J calls and clone size are as listed in that table; D and trimming were resolved from the DNA. The sample includes about 2.1 million clones, with about 94% observed a single time. The ten largest make up around 1.7% of the sample.

The investigation overall reported the following: Pairwise subsampling indicated that sequencing depth was expected to affect the degree of clonotype sharing among donors. Estimated clonotype richness was generally larger for naive than for memory subsets. Even with the large sequencing depth, rarefaction of the sorted-subset datasets indicated that sequencing was incomplete. Compared with non-shared clonotypes, the clonotypes found in all four sorted-subset donors had higher generation probabilities. The genetic and exposure-history diversity represented was limited by the small number of donors. Sampling was restricted to blood, and TCR repertoires in tissue are likely to differ from TCR repertoires in blood. Sharing across a handful of donors was observed for around 4.8% of naive CD4, over 3% of naive CD8, over 2% of memory CD4, and around 0.44% of memory CD8 clonotypes.

This clone was recorded only once. The antigen it recognizes is unknown. Base qualities are not at hand, and no much larger clone is one base apart. The germline V and J ends show losses of 8 bases and 5 bases respectively, and no gene match explains 7 bases of the junction. Reading from cysteine to phenylalanine, the CDR3 counts 13 amino acids. Kept here is only the CDR3 DNA, which spans 39 bases and is read in frame from base 1. According to the germline V gene, CDR1 reads MNHEY and CDR2 reads SVGAGI. CD8 naive samples were obtained by positive selection for CCR7 among CD45RO-negative cells, yielding a CD45RA+CCR7+ population from which TemRA cells were excluded. The donors were healthy, HIV-negative adults with no recently reported acute infections or vaccinations. Every donor was a Caucasian adult residing in Nashville, Tennessee, USA. After blood collection by leukapheresis, PBMCs were isolated using Ficoll-Histopaque density gradient centrifugation and then cryopreserved in the vapor phase of liquid nitrogen. Purity and quantity of every magnetically sorted T cell population were checked by analytical flow cytometry. From each sorted fraction, genomic DNA was isolated and quantified by UV absorbance on a Nanodrop 2000c.

Sequencing used naive CD8+ T cells from PBMCs. The sample's cell subset or site, from its label and the paper: CD45RA+CCR7+. The clonotype was recovered from a man younger than 35 in good health. Some clones in this sample may be carry-over from other donors' samples. The rearranged chain carries TRBV6-5 and TRBJ1-1, with 8 middle bases fitting TRBD1. The CDR3 protein sequence reads: CASFQGAGTEAFF. The nucleotide sequence is given as TGTGCCAGCTTTCAGGGGGCAGGGACTGAAGCTTTCTTT.